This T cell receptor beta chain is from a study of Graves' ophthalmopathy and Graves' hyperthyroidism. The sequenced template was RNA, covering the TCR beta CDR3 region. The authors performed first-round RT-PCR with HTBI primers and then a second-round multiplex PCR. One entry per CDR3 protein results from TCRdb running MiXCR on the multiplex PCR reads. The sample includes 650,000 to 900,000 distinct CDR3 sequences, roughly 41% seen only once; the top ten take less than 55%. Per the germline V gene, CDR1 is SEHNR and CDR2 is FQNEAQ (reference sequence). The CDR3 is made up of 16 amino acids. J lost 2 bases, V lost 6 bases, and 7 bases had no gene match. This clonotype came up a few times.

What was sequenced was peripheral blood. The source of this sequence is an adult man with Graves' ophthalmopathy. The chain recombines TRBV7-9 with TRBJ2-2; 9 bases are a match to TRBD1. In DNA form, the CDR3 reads TGTGCCAGCAGTGGACAGGGGTTAGGTAACACCGGGGAGCTGTTTTTT. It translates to CASSGQGLGNTGELFF.